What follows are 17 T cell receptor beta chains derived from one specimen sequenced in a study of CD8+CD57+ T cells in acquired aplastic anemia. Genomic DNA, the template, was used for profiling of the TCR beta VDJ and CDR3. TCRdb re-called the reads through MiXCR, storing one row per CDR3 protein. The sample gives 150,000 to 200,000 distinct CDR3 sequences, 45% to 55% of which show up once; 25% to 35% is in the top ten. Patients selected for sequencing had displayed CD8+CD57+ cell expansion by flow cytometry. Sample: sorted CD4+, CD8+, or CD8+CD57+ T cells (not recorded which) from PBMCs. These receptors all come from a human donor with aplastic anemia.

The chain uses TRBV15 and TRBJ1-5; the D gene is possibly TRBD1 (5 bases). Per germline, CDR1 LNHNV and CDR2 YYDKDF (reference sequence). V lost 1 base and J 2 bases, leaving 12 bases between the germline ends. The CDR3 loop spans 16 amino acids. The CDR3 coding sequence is TGTGCCACCAGCAGAGCCCCAGGGACGGGCAATCAGCCCCAGCATTTT. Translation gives CATSRAPGTGNQPQHF. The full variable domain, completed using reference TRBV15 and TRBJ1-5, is DAMVIQNPRYQVTQFGKPVTLSCSQTLNHNVMYWYQQKSSQAPKLLFHYYDKDFNNEADTPDNFQSRRPNTSFCFLDIRSPGLGDTAMYLCATSRAPGTGNQPQHFGDGTRLSIL.

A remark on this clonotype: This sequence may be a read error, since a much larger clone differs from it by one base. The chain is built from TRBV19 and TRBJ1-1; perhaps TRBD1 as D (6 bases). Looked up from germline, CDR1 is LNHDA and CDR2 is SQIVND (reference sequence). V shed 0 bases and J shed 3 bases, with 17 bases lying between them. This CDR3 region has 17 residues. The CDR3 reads CASSIEGGAWCDTEAFF. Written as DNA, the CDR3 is TGTGCCAGTAGTATAGAGGGGGGGGCATGGTGTGACACTGAAGCTTTCTTT.

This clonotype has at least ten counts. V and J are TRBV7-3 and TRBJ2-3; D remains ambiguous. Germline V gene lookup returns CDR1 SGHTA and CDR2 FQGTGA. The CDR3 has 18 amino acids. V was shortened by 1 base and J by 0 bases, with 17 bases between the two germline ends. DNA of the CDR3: TGTGCCAGCAGCTTAAATGATCTTCCCTCCATTAGCACAGATACGCAGTATTTT. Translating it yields CASSLNDLPSISTDTQYF.

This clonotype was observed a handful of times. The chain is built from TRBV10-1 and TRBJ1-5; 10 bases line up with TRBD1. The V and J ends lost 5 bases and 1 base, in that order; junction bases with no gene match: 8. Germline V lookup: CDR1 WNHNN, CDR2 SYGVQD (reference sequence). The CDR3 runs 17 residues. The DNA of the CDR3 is TGCGCCAGCAGTTCCCGGGACAGGGGAAGAAGCAATCAGCCCCAGCATTTT. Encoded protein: CASSSRDRGRSNQPQHF.

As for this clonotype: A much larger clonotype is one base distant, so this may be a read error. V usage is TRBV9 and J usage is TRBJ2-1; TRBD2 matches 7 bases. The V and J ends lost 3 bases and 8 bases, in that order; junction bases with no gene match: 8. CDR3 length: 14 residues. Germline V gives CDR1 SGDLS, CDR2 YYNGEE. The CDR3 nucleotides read TGTGCCAGCAGCGCCCTTAGCGGGCAGGATGAGCAGTTCTTC. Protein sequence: CASSALSGQDEQFF.

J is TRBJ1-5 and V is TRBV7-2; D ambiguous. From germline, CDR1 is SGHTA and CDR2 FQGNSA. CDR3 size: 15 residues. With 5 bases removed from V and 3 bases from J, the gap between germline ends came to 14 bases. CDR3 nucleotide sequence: TGTGCCAGCAGCCAAGGCAGGAGCCTCAATCAGCCCCAGCATTTT. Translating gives CASSQGRSLNQPQHF.

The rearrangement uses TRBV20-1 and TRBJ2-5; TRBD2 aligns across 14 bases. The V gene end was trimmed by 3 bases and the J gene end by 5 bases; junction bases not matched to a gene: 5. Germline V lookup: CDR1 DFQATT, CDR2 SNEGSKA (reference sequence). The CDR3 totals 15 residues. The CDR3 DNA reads TGCAGTGCTAGGGGACTAGCGGGAGTAGTCGAGACCCAGTACTTC. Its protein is CSARGLAGVVETQYF.

This CDR3 is CASRHGQEGPYEQYF. CDR3 DNA sequence: TGTGCCAGCAGGCACGGACAGGAAGGCCCCTACGAGCAGTACTTC. The chain couples TRBV7-9 to TRBJ2-7, with 7 bases fitting TRBD1. Germline V lookup: CDR1 SEHNR, CDR2 FQNEAQ (reference sequence). The ends lost 6 bases at V and 2 bases at J; junction bases unmatched: 10. The CDR3 totals 15 residues.

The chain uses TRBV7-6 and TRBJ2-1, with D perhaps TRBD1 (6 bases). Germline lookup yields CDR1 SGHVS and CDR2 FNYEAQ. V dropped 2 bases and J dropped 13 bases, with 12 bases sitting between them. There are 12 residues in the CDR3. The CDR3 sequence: CASSLLGGGQFF. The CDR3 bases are TGTGCCAGCAGCTTATTAGGGGGTGGTCAGTTCTTC.

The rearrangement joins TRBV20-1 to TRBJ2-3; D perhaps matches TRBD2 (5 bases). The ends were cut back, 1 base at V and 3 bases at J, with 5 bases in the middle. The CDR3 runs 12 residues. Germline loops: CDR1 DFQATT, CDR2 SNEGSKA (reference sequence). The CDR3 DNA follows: TGCAGTGCTAGAGGAGGGACAGATACGCAGTATTTT. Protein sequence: CSARGGTDTQYF.

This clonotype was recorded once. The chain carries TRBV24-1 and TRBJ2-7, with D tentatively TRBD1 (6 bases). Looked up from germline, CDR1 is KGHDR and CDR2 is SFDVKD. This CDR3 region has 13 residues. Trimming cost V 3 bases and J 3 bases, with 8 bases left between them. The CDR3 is CATSDVTGYEQYF. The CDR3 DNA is TGTGCCACCAGTGATGTGACAGGCTACGAGCAGTACTTC.

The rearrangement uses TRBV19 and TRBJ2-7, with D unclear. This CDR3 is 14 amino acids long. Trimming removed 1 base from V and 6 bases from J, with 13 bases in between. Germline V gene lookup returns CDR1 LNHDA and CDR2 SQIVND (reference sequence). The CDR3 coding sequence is TGTGCCAGTAGTATAGGGACGGTCAGGCGCGAGCAGTACTTC. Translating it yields CASSIGTVRREQYF.

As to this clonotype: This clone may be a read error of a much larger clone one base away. The CDR3 spells CVSSLYYEQYF. As DNA, the CDR3 is TGTGTCAGCAGTTTATACTACGAGCAGTACTTC. The chain uses TRBV7-9 and TRBJ2-7; D is unclear. In germline, CDR1 is SEHNR, CDR2 FQNEAQ (reference sequence). This CDR3 is 11 amino acids long.

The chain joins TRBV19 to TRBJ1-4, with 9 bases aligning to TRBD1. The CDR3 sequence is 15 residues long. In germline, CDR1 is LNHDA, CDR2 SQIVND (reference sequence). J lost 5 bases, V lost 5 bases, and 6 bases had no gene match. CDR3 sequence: CASSQGTGLNEKLFF. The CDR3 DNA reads TGTGCCAGTAGTCAGGGGACAGGGCTCAATGAAAAACTGTTTTTT.

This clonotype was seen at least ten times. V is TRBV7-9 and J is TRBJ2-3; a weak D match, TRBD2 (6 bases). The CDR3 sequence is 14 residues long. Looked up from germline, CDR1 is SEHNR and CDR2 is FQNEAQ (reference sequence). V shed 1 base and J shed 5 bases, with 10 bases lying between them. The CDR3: CASSLVAGRDTQYF. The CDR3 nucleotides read TGTGCCAGCAGCTTAGTGGCCGGGAGAGATACGCAGTATTTT.

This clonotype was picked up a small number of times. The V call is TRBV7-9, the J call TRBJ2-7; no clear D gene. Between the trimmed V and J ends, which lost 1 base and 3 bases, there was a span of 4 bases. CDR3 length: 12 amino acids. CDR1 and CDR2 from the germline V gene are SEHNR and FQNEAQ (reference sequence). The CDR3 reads CASSLEDYEQYF. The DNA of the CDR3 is TGTGCCAGCAGCTTAGAGGACTACGAGCAGTACTTC.

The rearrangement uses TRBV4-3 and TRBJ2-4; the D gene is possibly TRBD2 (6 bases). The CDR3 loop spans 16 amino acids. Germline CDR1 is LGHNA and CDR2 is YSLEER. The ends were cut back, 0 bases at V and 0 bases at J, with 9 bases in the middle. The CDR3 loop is CASSQERDLAKNIQYF. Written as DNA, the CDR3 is TGCGCCAGCAGCCAAGAAAGGGACTTAGCCAAAAACATTCAGTACTTC.